The 16 T cell receptor beta chains in this list originate from one sample, sequenced in a study of early T cells in non-severe SARS-CoV-2 infection. TCRdb called the 5' RACE reads again in MiXCR, with one record for every CDR3 protein. In the table there are roughly 110,000 distinct CDR3 sequences, approximately 10% of which are singletons. The sample consisted of whole blood. The receptors derive from an adult who was a healthcare worker with PCR-confirmed SARS-CoV-2 infection or an uninfected control (not recorded which).

The genes are TRBV5-1 and TRBJ2-7; TRBD2 matches at 11 bases. The ends lost 4 bases at V and 0 bases at J; junction bases unmatched: 6. This CDR3 is 16 amino acids long. Germline V lookup: CDR1 SGHRS, CDR2 YFSETQ. CDR3 bases: TGCGCCAGCAGCCCAAATCTAGCGGGAGGCTCCTACGAGCAGTACTTC. It is translated as CASSPNLAGGSYEQYF.

This clonotype was recorded at least ten times. The rearrangement joins TRBV20-1 to TRBJ1-5; perhaps TRBD1 as D (6 bases). CDR1 DFQATT and CDR2 SNEGSKA come from the germline V gene (reference sequence). This CDR3 has 13 residues. V was clipped by 8 bases and J by 7 bases, with 18 bases between them. In nucleotides, the CDR3 is TGCAGTACCCAAGTACAGGGAAACCAGCCCCAGCATTTT. Amino acids: CSTQVQGNQPQHF.

This clonotype was seen more than once but under ten times. The J gene is TRBJ2-5, the V gene TRBV29-1; possibly TRBD1 for D (6 bases). The CDR3 contains 13 residues. CDR1 SQVTM and CDR2 ANQGSEA come from the germline V gene. V lost 2 bases, J lost 6 bases, and 13 bases lay in between. The CDR3 here is CSVEPQGLKTQYF. CDR3 nucleotide sequence: TGCAGCGTTGAACCACAGGGTTTGAAGACCCAGTACTTC.

The V call is TRBV12-3 or TRBV12-4, the J call TRBJ2-7, with 7 bases that match TRBD2. This CDR3 contains 15 residues. The junction had 13 bases not matched to a gene; V was cut back by 6 bases and J by 5 bases. CDR3 region: CASSWGGAGNNEQYF. The CDR3 DNA is TGTGCCAGCAGCTGGGGGGGAGCGGGAAACAACGAGCAGTACTTC.

In this sample, this clonotype turned up many times. The V call is TRBV20-1, the J call TRBJ2-7; TRBD2 aligns across 9 bases. CDR3 size: 14 residues. V dropped 3 bases and J dropped 3; count of bases not matched to a gene: 6. Germline lookup yields CDR1 DFQATT and CDR2 SNEGSKA (reference sequence). Written as DNA, the CDR3 is TGCAGTGCTAGCCAAATAGCGGGAGTCTACGAGCAGTACTTC. This codes for CSASQIAGVYEQYF.

This clonotype occurred many times. The chain has TRBV29-1 and TRBJ2-2; D is ambiguous. From germline, CDR1 is SQVTM and CDR2 ANQGSEA. This CDR3 region has 12 residues. Trimming took off 5 bases at V and 1 base at J, with 5 bases between the two ends. CDR3 sequence (DNA): TGCAGCGTTCAATTGAACACCGGGGAGCTGTTTTTT. Protein: CSVQLNTGELFF.

The chain is built from TRBV6-6 and TRBJ2-7, with a possible D match to TRBD1 (6 bases). The length of the CDR3 is 14 residues. The germline gives CDR1 MNHNY, CDR2 SVGAGI (reference sequence). The CDR3 here is CATVEGVSPYEQYF. As DNA, the CDR3 is TGTGCTACGGTTGAGGGGGTGTCCCCGTACGAGCAGTACTTC.

This clonotype was recorded a few times. The chain is built from TRBV12-3 or TRBV12-4 and TRBJ1-5; no clear D. There are 12 residues in the CDR3. The V end was cut by 7 bases, the J end by 4 bases, with 8 bases between. The CDR3 DNA follows: TGTGCCAGCACACTCGGGAATCAGCCCCAGCATTTT. Its translation: CASTLGNQPQHF.

This clonotype was recorded many times. The J gene is TRBJ2-2, the V gene TRBV4-1; D unclear. Germline V gives CDR1 MGHRA, CDR2 YSYEKL. CDR3 length equals 15 residues. The V end lost 1 base, the J end lost 1 base, and 7 bases lay between the germline ends. The CDR3 is CASSQVTGNTGELFF. The CDR3 nucleotides are TGCGCCAGCAGCCAAGTGACGGGGAACACCGGGGAGCTGTTTTTT.

The chain carries TRBV7-9 and TRBJ1-2; D remains ambiguous. Trimming removed 3 bases at V and 4 bases at J, with 6 bases between. Germline V gives CDR1 SEHNR, CDR2 FQNEAQ (reference sequence). The CDR3 totals 12 residues. The CDR3 reads CASSLDAYGYTF. The DNA of the CDR3 is TGTGCCAGCAGCTTGGATGCCTATGGCTACACCTTC.

This clonotype occurred a few times. The gene calls are TRBV12-3 or TRBV12-4 and TRBJ1-4, with a possible D match to TRBD1 (5 bases). Trimming stripped 7 bases from V and 0 bases from J, with 9 bases between. The CDR3 is 14 amino acids. CDR3 region: CASTLGATNEKLFF. DNA of the CDR3: TGTGCCAGCACATTGGGGGCAACTAATGAAAAACTGTTTTTT.

The table lists this clonotype with many counts. The CDR3 loop reads CASSFIGQVNQPQHF. The CDR3 DNA sequence: TGTGCCAGCAGTTTCATCGGACAGGTTAATCAGCCCCAGCATTTT. The chain carries TRBV28 and TRBJ1-5, with 7 bases aligning to TRBD1. Germline CDR1 is MDHEN and CDR2 is SYDVKM. V shed 3 bases and J 4 bases; nucleotides not matched to a gene: 6. The CDR3 runs to 15 residues.

This clonotype was counted many times. The V and J genes are TRBV12-3 or TRBV12-4 and TRBJ1-6; a possible D gene is TRBD1 (6 bases). The CDR3 sequence is 14 residues long. V was cut by 6 bases and J by 5 bases, with 11 bases left in between. CDR3 in DNA: TGTGCCAGCAGGCGGGGGGCCGATAATTCACCCCTCCACTTT. Protein: CASRRGADNSPLHF.

This clonotype has at least ten counts. The gene calls are TRBV20-1 and TRBJ2-5; D not certain. The germline CDR1 and CDR2 sequences are DFQATT and SNEGSKA (reference sequence). The CDR3 is 15 residues long. V dropped 3 bases and J dropped 5 bases, with 19 bases sitting between them. The CDR3 loop reads CSASPFGWGYETQYF. The CDR3 bases are TGCAGTGCTAGTCCGTTCGGTTGGGGATATGAGACCCAGTACTTC.

This rearrangement joins TRBV12-3 or TRBV12-4 to TRBJ2-5, with D possibly TRBD2 on 7 matching bases. V was cut by 1 base and J by 4 bases, with 13 bases left in between. CDR3 length equals 15 residues. Here the CDR3 reads CASSLGLGGGETQYF. The CDR3 region has the DNA TGTGCCAGCAGTTTAGGTCTAGGGGGGGGAGAGACCCAGTACTTC.

The chain links TRBV6-2 or TRBV6-3 to TRBJ1-5; D may be TRBD1 (5 bases). The germline CDR1 and CDR2 sequences are MNHEY and SVGEGT. Trimming cost V 4 bases and J 4 bases, with 8 bases left between them. CDR3 size: 13 residues. CDR3 residues: CASSWTQNQPQHF. DNA of the CDR3: TGTGCCAGCAGTTGGACACAAAATCAGCCCCAGCATTTT.